The clone carrying this T cell receptor (beta chain) has more than one count but fewer than ten. With V trimmed by 1 base and J by 4 bases, 3 bases remained unmatched. Germline V CDR1 and CDR2: GTSNPN, SVGIG (reference sequence). This CDR3 region has 14 residues. The sample is drawn from a study of naive and memory T cell subsets. An equimolar mix of two oligonucleotides served as the beta constant-region primer for TRBC1 and TRBC2. The ligated cDNA underwent four PCR rounds using SP2 and nested alpha and beta constant-region primers. A single record per CDR3 protein comes from TCRdb applying MiXCR to the UMI-ligation and nested PCR reads. Seen here are 7,000 to 9,000 distinct CDR3 sequences, 25% to 35% observed once, and the top ten hold around 63%.

Sequencing input: CD8+ TEMRA cells from blood. Subset noted: effector memory re-expressing CD45RA, CD45RA+ CD27-. V usage is TRBV30 and J usage is TRBJ2-7, with 11 bases identical to TRBD1. The TCR was taken from a human donor in good health. CDR3: CAWSAGQGEYEQYF. The CDR3 bases are TGTGCCTGGAGTGCGGGACAGGGGGAGTACGAGCAGTACTTC.